This entry lists 22 T cell receptor beta chains sequenced from one sample in a study of cytotoxic CD8 clonotypes in ibrutinib-treated CLL. Assay used: immunoSEQ multiplex PCR; TCRdb lists only in-frame clones, some missing. In the table there are some 200,000 clones, 79% of which are singletons. Material: PBMCs, obtained after 12 months of ibrutinib treatment. The receptors stem from a human donor with chronic lymphocytic leukemia.

The J gene is TRBJ1-4, the V gene TRBV6-5; TRBD1 matches at 8 bases. Germline lookup yields CDR1 MNHEY and CDR2 SVGAGI. The CDR3 is 15 residues long. The J segment lost 3 bases and the V segment lost 6 bases, leaving 6 bases of the junction unmatched. CDR3 nucleotide sequence: TGTGCCAGCAGACCTCAGGGGGCGGCTAATGAAAAACTGTTTTTT. This encodes CASRPQGAANEKLFF.

The V gene is TRBV5-4, the J gene TRBJ2-1; no clear D. Between the trimmed V and J ends, which lost 0 bases and 2 bases, there was a span of 12 bases. There are 16 residues in the CDR3. CDR1 is SGHNT and CDR2 is YYREEE in the germline V gene (reference sequence). This chain's CDR3 is CASSLVARTPYNEQFF. CDR3 in DNA: TGTGCCAGCAGCTTGGTCGCGAGAACCCCCTACAATGAGCAGTTCTTC.

The CDR3 nucleotides read TGTGCCAGTAAATTGGGGGACGGTAACTATGGCTACACCTTC. Translated: CASKLGDGNYGYTF. The chain joins TRBV19 to TRBJ1-2, with D maybe TRBD1 (5 bases). The CDR3 spans 14 residues. Trimming left V 7 bases short and J 1 base short, with 13 bases between. Per the germline V gene, CDR1 is LNHDA and CDR2 is SQIVND (reference sequence).

The chain couples TRBV5-1 to TRBJ2-7; the match to TRBD1 covers 8 bases. The germline CDR1 and CDR2 sequences are SGHRS and YFSETQ. CDR3 length: 13 residues. The trim removed 3 bases at V and 7 bases at J, leaving 6 bases unmatched. CDR3 DNA sequence: TGCGCCAGCAGCTCCCAGACAGGGGAAGAGCAGTACTTC. Amino acids: CASSSQTGEEQYF.

V gene TRBV29-1 combines with J gene TRBJ2-1; D is possibly TRBD2 (5 bases). Trimming removed 1 base at V and 0 bases at J, with 13 bases between. CDR1 SQVTM and CDR2 ANQGSEA come from the germline V gene. The CDR3 runs to 16 residues. The DNA of the CDR3 is TGCAGCGTTGAAGGGGTGACGGGGAGCTCCTACAATGAGCAGTTCTTC. Translation gives CSVEGVTGSSYNEQFF.

The chain combines TRBV5-1 with TRBJ2-1; 10 nucleotides agree with TRBD2. This CDR3 is 15 amino acids long. Germline CDR1 reads SGHRS; CDR2 reads YFSETQ. Losses at the gene ends were 3 bases for V and 8 bases for J; bases not matched to a gene: 8. This chain's CDR3 is CASSSAASGSYEQFF. CDR3 sequence (DNA): TGCGCCAGCAGCTCTGCGGCTAGCGGGAGCTATGAGCAGTTCTTC.

The rearrangement joins TRBV6-6 to TRBJ1-2; D possibly corresponds to TRBD1 (6 bases). The length of the CDR3 is 14 residues. Germline CDR1 MNHNY, CDR2 SVGAGI (reference sequence). With 8 bases removed from V and 8 bases from J, the gap between germline ends came to 21 bases. CDR3 in DNA: TGTGCCAGCCGGGAGGTCCAGGGGACTAGGGGCTACACCTTC. Translating gives CASREVQGTRGYTF.

This rearrangement joins TRBV27 to TRBJ2-7; D unclear. The ends were cut back, 0 bases at V and 4 bases at J, with 7 bases in the middle. Germline V gene data show CDR1 as MNHEY and CDR2 as SMNVEV (reference sequence). CDR3 length equals 13 residues. CDR3 region: CASSLSDPYEQYF. Here the CDR3 DNA reads TGTGCCAGCAGTTTATCCGATCCTTACGAGCAGTACTTC.

V gene TRBV19 combines with J gene TRBJ1-5; D call uncertain. Germline V lookup: CDR1 LNHDA, CDR2 SQIVND (reference sequence). The germline V and J ends were trimmed by 5 bases and 1 base, with 9 bases remaining between them. CDR3 length: 14 amino acids. Written as DNA, the CDR3 is TGTGCCAGTAGTTGGAACCCGAGCAATCAGCCCCAGCATTTT. Amino acids: CASSWNPSNQPQHF.

The chain uses TRBV19 and TRBJ2-1; tentative D call: TRBD1 (5 bases). The CDR3 length is 16 residues. The V end lost 1 base, the J end lost 9 bases, and 19 bases lay between the germline ends. Per germline, CDR1 LNHDA and CDR2 SQIVND (reference sequence). CDR3 nucleotide sequence: TGTGCCAGTAGTATAGGAGGAATCAGGGTTGTCCCTGAGCAGTTCTTC. It yields the protein CASSIGGIRVVPEQFF.

V gene TRBV4-2 combines with J gene TRBJ1-4, with D uncertain. The germline gives CDR1 LGHNA, CDR2 YNFKEQ. This CDR3 region has 15 residues. Trimming took 0 bases from V and 5 from J, leaving 10 bases between them. CDR3 amino acids: CASSQEDRSNEKLFF. CDR3 bases: TGTGCCAGCAGCCAAGAGGATAGGAGCAATGAAAAACTGTTTTTT.

V is TRBV9 and J is TRBJ1-1; D is ambiguous. This CDR3 spans 14 amino acids. CDR1 is SGDLS and CDR2 is YYNGEE in the germline V gene. Trimming cost V 0 bases and J 5 bases, with 11 bases left between them. The CDR3 loop is CASSVGNGRTEAFF. The DNA for the CDR3 is TGTGCCAGCAGCGTAGGAAATGGAAGGACTGAAGCTTTCTTT. The full variable domain, rest sourced from reference TRBV9 and TRBJ1-1, is DSGVTQTPKHLITATGQRVTLRCSPRSGDLSVYWYQQSLDQGLQFLIQYYNGEERAKGNILERFSAQQFPDLHSELNLSSLELGDSALYFCASSVGNGRTEAFFGQGTRLTVV.

The chain is built from TRBV6-5 and TRBJ2-7; no firm D call. Between the trimmed V and J ends, which lost 1 base and 6 bases, there was a span of 4 bases. Germline V gives CDR1 MNHEY, CDR2 SVGAGI. CDR3 size: 11 residues. The DNA for the CDR3 is TGTGCCAGCAGTTACTTGGGCGAGCAGTACTTC. Translation gives CASSYLGEQYF.

V is TRBV7-2 and J is TRBJ2-2, with D perhaps matching TRBD1 (6 bases). There are 15 residues in the CDR3. Germline values: CDR1 SGHTA, CDR2 FQGNSA. The germline V and J ends were trimmed by 1 base and 3 bases, with 9 bases remaining between them. Here the CDR3 reads CASSLEGHYTGELFF. CDR3 DNA sequence: TGTGCCAGCAGCTTAGAGGGACACTACACCGGGGAGCTGTTTTTT.

V is TRBV11-3 and J is TRBJ1-2; 11 bases align to TRBD1. Germline assignment: CDR1 SGHNT and CDR2 YENEEA. The V segment lost 5 bases and the J segment 3 bases; nucleotides outside the gene matches: 5. The CDR3 consists of 15 residues. This chain's CDR3 is CASSRRDRGDYGYTF. The CDR3 coding sequence is TGTGCCAGCAGCCGACGGGACAGGGGGGACTATGGCTACACCTTC.

The chain links TRBV18 to TRBJ1-6; no clear D. The CDR3 covers 15 residues. The germline V and J ends were trimmed by 2 bases and 8 bases, with 13 bases remaining between them. Germline V gene lookup returns CDR1 KGHSH and CDR2 LQKENI. The CDR3 sequence: CASSPSPAEDSPLHF. The CDR3 DNA sequence: TGTGCCAGCTCACCATCGCCAGCGGAAGATTCACCCCTCCACTTT.

The V and J genes are TRBV10-1 and TRBJ2-7; 9 nucleotides match TRBD1. Germline loops: CDR1 WNHNN, CDR2 SYGVQD (reference sequence). V dropped 4 bases and J dropped 7; count of bases not matched to a gene: 5. The CDR3 spans 13 residues. In nucleotides, the CDR3 is TGCGCCAGCAGTGCCGGACAGGGGTGGGAGCAGTACTTC. It yields the protein CASSAGQGWEQYF.

In this sample, this clone turned up once. V gene TRBV7-2 combines with J gene TRBJ2-3; weak D call: TRBD1 (5 bases). Germline V gene sequence: CDR1 SGHTA, CDR2 FQGNSA. The V and J ends lost 4 bases and 1 base respectively, with 12 bases between them. CDR3 length: 15 amino acids. The CDR3 loop is CASSWTVGGTDTQYF. For the CDR3, the DNA is TGTGCCAGCAGCTGGACCGTAGGGGGCACAGATACGCAGTATTTT.

The genes are TRBV5-1 and TRBJ1-5; D remains ambiguous. There are 15 residues in the CDR3. V lost 5 bases to trimming and J lost 4 bases, with 16 bases between them. Germline V gene lookup returns CDR1 SGHRS and CDR2 YFSETQ. The CDR3 reads CASRPDNLPNQPQHF. The CDR3 DNA follows: TGCGCCAGCAGGCCGGATAATTTACCGAATCAGCCCCAGCATTTT.

The chain uses TRBV6-5 and TRBJ2-1; no definite D call. Trimming removed 0 bases from V and 9 bases from J, with 9 bases in between. CDR3 length: 13 residues. Germline V gene sequence: CDR1 MNHEY, CDR2 SVGAGI. DNA of the CDR3: TGTGCCAGCAGTTACTCGGCGAGAACTGAGCAGTTCTTC. As protein: CASSYSARTEQFF.

V is TRBV6-4 and J is TRBJ1-1; possible D gene TRBD1, 5 bases. The CDR3 has 14 amino acids. Trimming removed 5 bases from V and 10 bases from J, with 20 bases in between. The germline gives CDR1 MRHNA, CDR2 SNTAGT. CDR3 bases: TGTGCCAGCAGTCCTACAGGCCTCCTAAGCGGAGCTTTCTTT. Its protein product is CASSPTGLLSGAFF.

The rearrangement links TRBV13 to TRBJ1-2; TRBD1 matches 7 bases. V shed 4 bases, J shed 4 bases, and the junction held 3 bases outside the gene matches. Germline-derived CDR1 and CDR2 are PRHDT and FYEKMQ (reference sequence). This CDR3 is 13 amino acids long. As DNA, the CDR3 is TGTGCCAGCAGCTCGCGGACAGGCTATGGCTACACCTTC. Protein product: CASSSRTGYGYTF.